The 21 T cell receptor beta chains reported below all come from one sample, sequenced in a study of T cell repertoires in cytomegalovirus infection. The antigens these receptors bind are not known. TCRdb called the reads again in MiXCR, with one record for every CDR3 protein. The sample shows about 280,000 distinct CDR3 sequences, 22% of them seen only once. The material sequenced was cultured PBMCs, taken from culture after CMV antigen stimulation. The receptors derive from a human donor in good health (CMV status not recorded). Some clones in this sample may be carry-over from other donors' samples.

This chain uses TRBV25-1 with TRBJ2-6; the D gene could be TRBD1 or TRBD2 (5 bases each). The V end lost 3 bases, the J end lost 0 bases, and 18 bases lay between the germline ends. This CDR3 contains 19 residues. CDR1 and CDR2 from the germline V gene are MGHDK and SYGVNS. The CDR3 here is CASSDPSTGANSGANVLTF. The CDR3 region has the DNA TGTGCCAGCAGTGATCCATCAACCGGGGCAAACTCTGGGGCCAACGTCCTGACTTTC.

The chain combines TRBV20-1 with TRBJ1-2; D unclear. The V end lost 2 bases, the J end lost 1 base, and 8 bases lay between the germline ends. Per the germline V gene, CDR1 is DFQATT and CDR2 is SNEGSKA (reference sequence). This CDR3 spans 13 amino acids. CDR3: CSARIGLNYGYTF. CDR3 nucleotide sequence: TGCAGTGCTAGAATAGGGCTTAACTATGGCTACACCTTC.

This clonotype came up many times. J is TRBJ2-5 and V is TRBV28, with D hard to call. CDR3 length equals 12 residues. Germline V lookup: CDR1 MDHEN, CDR2 SYDVKM. Trimming removed 6 bases at V and 8 bases at J, with 13 bases between. CDR3 region: CASRATPSTQYF. For the CDR3, the DNA is TGTGCCAGCAGGGCTACCCCAAGCACCCAGTACTTC.

This clonotype has a count of ten or more. The chain has TRBV28 and TRBJ2-7; D perhaps matches TRBD1 (6 bases). The CDR3 loop spans 15 amino acids. Deletions cut 6 bases from V and 2 bases from J, with 17 bases between. Germline CDR1 reads MDHEN; CDR2 reads SYDVKM. CDR3 loop: CASSSYRDRPYEQYF. The CDR3 nucleotides read TGTGCCAGCAGCAGCTACAGGGACCGCCCCTACGAGCAGTACTTC.

In its sample, this clonotype was seen a few times. This chain connects TRBV11-2 to TRBJ2-3; weak D call: TRBD2 (6 bases). Trimming removed 3 bases from V and 2 bases from J, with 18 bases in between. Per the germline V gene, CDR1 is SGHAT and CDR2 is FQNNGV. The CDR3 is 17 residues long. The CDR3 reads CASSLIGSGEFTDTQYF. For the CDR3, the DNA is TGTGCCAGCAGCTTGATTGGTAGCGGAGAATTCACAGATACGCAGTATTTT.

V usage is TRBV6-2 or TRBV6-3 and J usage is TRBJ2-3; D is ambiguous. Germline CDR1 is MNHEY and CDR2 is SVGEGT. The CDR3 sequence is 12 residues long. V was trimmed by 5 bases and J by 9 bases, leaving 12 bases between them. CDR3 residues: CASSVEVRTQYF. The CDR3 DNA is TGTGCCAGCAGTGTTGAAGTCAGAACGCAGTATTTT.

The chain combines TRBV4-1 with TRBJ1-4; TRBD1 aligns across 11 bases. The CDR3 length is 15 residues. Germline V CDR1 and CDR2: MGHRA, YSYEKL. The junction had 5 bases not matched to a gene; V was cut back by 4 bases and J by 7 bases. For the CDR3, the DNA is TGCGCCAGCAGCCGATCGGACAGGGGGCGTGAAAAACTGTTTTTT. Translation: CASSRSDRGREKLFF.

The J gene is TRBJ2-5, the V gene TRBV27, with D unresolved. CDR1 is MNHEY and CDR2 is SMNVEV in the germline V gene (reference sequence). The germline V and J ends were trimmed by 6 bases and 3 bases, with 14 bases remaining between them. This CDR3 is built from 14 residues. CDR3 residues: CASRNRRLEETQYF. CDR3 DNA sequence: TGTGCCAGCAGAAACCGCCGGCTAGAAGAGACCCAGTACTTC.

The chain recombines TRBV11-3 with TRBJ2-3; 7 bases line up with TRBD1. This CDR3 is 17 amino acids long. After removal of 3 bases from V and 1 base from J, the junction contained 10 bases not matched to a gene. In germline, CDR1 is SGHNT, CDR2 YENEEA. DNA for the CDR3: TGTGCCAGCAGCTTCGACTTGACCGGGACAGGCACAGATACGCAGTATTTT. It yields the protein CASSFDLTGTGTDTQYF.

The V call is TRBV5-4, the J call TRBJ2-1; 7 bases match TRBD1. The CDR3 covers 15 residues. J lost 1 base, V lost 4 bases, and 5 bases had no gene match. Germline assignment: CDR1 SGHNT and CDR2 YYREEE (reference sequence). The CDR3 DNA sequence: TGTGCCAGCAGCCCTAACAGGGGATCCTACAATGAGCAGTTCTTC. It translates to CASSPNRGSYNEQFF.

This clonotype has just a few counts. Mismatch with germline at one junction end may stem from a read error. The genes are TRBV7-9 and TRBJ2-5; D possibly matches TRBD1 or TRBD2 (6 bases each). The CDR3 length is 16 residues. CDR1 SEHNR and CDR2 FQNEAQ come from the germline V gene (reference sequence). The CDR3 DNA follows: TGTGCCAGCAGCTTCCCGACAGGCGGGGAACAAGGGACCCAGTACTTC. Amino acids: CASSFPTGGEQGTQYF.

The V gene is TRBV10-2, the J gene TRBJ2-5, with 8 positions matching TRBD1. In germline, CDR1 is WSHSY, CDR2 SAAADI. V was clipped by 6 bases and J by 5 bases; unmatched bases: 11. CDR3 length equals 15 residues. The CDR3 DNA is TGCGCCAGCAGGACGTTCCAGGGGGCGACGGAGACCCAGTACTTC. It translates to CASRTFQGATETQYF.

This clonotype was counted a single time. The chain joins TRBV20-1 to TRBJ1-5; 7 bases map to TRBD1. The junction had 6 bases not matched to a gene; V was cut back by 0 bases and J by 4 bases. Germline V gene sequence: CDR1 DFQATT, CDR2 SNEGSKA (reference sequence). This CDR3 comprises 15 residues. The CDR3, as DNA: TGCAGTGCTAGAGATTCGGGGACAGAGAATCAGCCCCAGCATTTT. Amino acid sequence: CSARDSGTENQPQHF.

This clonotype has at least ten counts. The CDR3 nucleotides read TGTGCCAGCAGTCCAAATAGGGGGCTAGCTTTCTTT. Protein: CASSPNRGLAFF. The chain uses TRBV6-6 and TRBJ1-1; TRBD1 agrees at 7 bases. With 5 bases clipped from V and 10 bases from J, the junction kept 7 bases outside the gene matches. Germline-derived CDR1 and CDR2 are MNHNY and SVGAGI (reference sequence). The CDR3 spans 12 residues.

This clonotype turned up a few times. J is TRBJ2-7 and V is TRBV7-9; 7 bases are shared with TRBD1. This CDR3 has 13 amino acids. Germline loops: CDR1 SEHNR, CDR2 FQNEAQ (reference sequence). After removal of 9 bases from V and 0 bases from J, the junction contained 5 bases not matched to a gene. In nucleotides, the CDR3 is TGTGCCAGTTCGACAGGGAACTCCTACGAGCAGTACTTC. Translation: CASSTGNSYEQYF.

The V and J genes are TRBV15 and TRBJ2-1; 9 nucleotides match TRBD2. This CDR3 has 15 residues. V shed 4 bases and J 1 base; nucleotides not matched to a gene: 2. Germline loops: CDR1 LNHNV, CDR2 YYDKDF (reference sequence). CDR3 coding DNA: TGTGCCACCAGCAATAGCGGGAGTTCCTACAATGAGCAGTTCTTC. Encoded protein: CATSNSGSSYNEQFF.

Many counts were recorded for this clonotype. V gene TRBV28 combines with J gene TRBJ1-1, with 7 bases identical to TRBD1. This CDR3 region has 20 residues. Germline V lookup: CDR1 MDHEN, CDR2 SYDVKM. V shed 4 bases, J shed 0 bases, and the junction held 20 bases outside the gene matches. The CDR3, as DNA: TGTGCCAGCAGTTCTAATCGTCTCGTTGGGACAGCCAGGATGAACACTGAAGCTTTCTTT. Its protein is CASSSNRLVGTARMNTEAFF.

This clonotype was seen ten or more times. CDR3 sequence: CASSSPTGEGYTF. DNA for the CDR3: TGTGCCAGCAGCTCCCCGACAGGGGAGGGCTACACCTTC. The chain has TRBV7-9 and TRBJ1-2; 8 bases are shared with TRBD1. The J segment lost 8 bases and the V segment lost 4 bases, leaving 6 bases of the junction unmatched. The CDR3 runs to 13 residues. Germline lookup yields CDR1 SEHNR and CDR2 FQNEAQ (reference sequence).

This clonotype was found a few times. This chain connects TRBV4-1 to TRBJ1-6; D remains unclear. Trimming took off 0 bases at V and 10 bases at J, with 4 bases between the two ends. The length of the CDR3 is 12 residues. Germline V gene lookup returns CDR1 MGHRA and CDR2 YSYEKL. CDR3 bases: TGCGCCAGCAGCCAAGATGGCTCACCCCTCCACTTT. It translates to CASSQDGSPLHF.

This chain uses TRBV12-3 or TRBV12-4 with TRBJ1-2, with no clear D. The CDR3 spans 13 residues. V was pared by 0 bases and J by 4 bases, with 6 bases between. The CDR3: CASSLARGYGYTF. CDR3 nucleotide sequence: TGTGCCAGCAGTTTAGCGCGTGGCTATGGCTACACCTTC.

The CDR3 region has the DNA TGCAGTGCTACCAGTATACAAGGGACTAGCGGGAGTCCCCCCGATGAGCAGTTCTTC. Translated, it gives CSATSIQGTSGSPPDEQFF. The chain employs TRBV20-1 and TRBJ2-1; 14 bases are a match to TRBD2. In germline, CDR1 is DFQATT, CDR2 SNEGSKA (reference sequence). V dropped 4 bases and J dropped 8; count of bases not matched to a gene: 19. The CDR3 is 19 amino acids.